Presented here are 31 T cell receptor beta chains from one specimen sequenced in a study of T cell repertoires in cytomegalovirus infection. TCRdb re-analysed the reads in MiXCR, keeping a single row per CDR3 protein. The sample lists 150,000 to 200,000 distinct CDR3 sequences; 17% were seen once. Sequencing input: CD8+ T cells from PBMCs. The receptors originated from a human donor in good health (CMV status not recorded). Some clones in this sample may be carry-over from other donors' samples.

This clonotype was counted a few times. The rearrangement joins TRBV19 to TRBJ2-3; TRBD2 is a possible D gene (5 bases). V lost 3 bases and J 5 bases, leaving 15 bases between the germline ends. Germline CDR1 LNHDA, CDR2 SQIVND (reference sequence). This CDR3 is 15 amino acids long. CDR3 sequence reads: CASSIFALAQDTQYF. The CDR3 DNA reads TGTGCCAGTAGTATCTTCGCCCTAGCCCAAGATACGCAGTATTTT.

This chain joins TRBV25-1 and TRBJ1-4, with a tentative D call TRBD1 (5 bases). Germline CDR1 reads MGHDK; CDR2 reads SYGVNS. The V gene lost 4 bases and the J gene lost 8 bases, with 17 bases spanning the gap. The CDR3 runs to 15 residues. CDR3: CASSARDAGGEKLFF. The CDR3 nucleotides read TGTGCCAGCAGTGCCCGGGACGCCGGAGGAGAAAAACTGTTTTTT.

For the CDR3, the DNA is TGTGCCAGCAGTTACGCAGGGCGCACCCAGTACTTC. Translation: CASSYAGRTQYF. The chain employs TRBV6-2 or TRBV6-3 and TRBJ2-5; tentative D call: TRBD1 (5 bases). From germline, CDR1 is MNHEY and CDR2 SVGEGT. The V and J ends lost 2 bases and 8 bases respectively, with 9 bases between them. This CDR3 is built from 12 residues.

This chain joins TRBV12-3 or TRBV12-4 and TRBJ2-5; no definite D call. There are 14 residues in the CDR3. The germline V and J ends were trimmed by 5 bases and 2 bases, with 12 bases remaining between them. Written as DNA, the CDR3 is TGTGCCAGCAGTCCTCGGCATTCTCAAGAGACCCAGTACTTC. As protein: CASSPRHSQETQYF.

This clonotype turned up a few times. V is TRBV28 and J is TRBJ1-1, with D perhaps TRBD1 (5 bases). V gave up 6 bases and J gave up 1 base, with 9 bases separating them. The CDR3 has 13 amino acids. The germline V gene has CDR1 MDHEN and CDR2 SYDVKM. The CDR3 is CASRDRRNTEAFF. As DNA, the CDR3 is TGTGCCAGCAGAGACAGAAGGAACACTGAAGCTTTCTTT.

This sequence joins TRBV28 and TRBJ1-4, with D unclear. V was cut by 2 bases and J by 8 bases, with 15 bases left in between. Per germline, CDR1 MDHEN and CDR2 SYDVKM. The CDR3 covers 15 residues. CDR3 nucleotide sequence: TGTGCCAGCAGTTTAGGCCGGGATCGGAAAGAAAAACTGTTTTTT. It translates to CASSLGRDRKEKLFF.

This clonotype has more than one count but fewer than ten. This chain connects TRBV12-3 or TRBV12-4 to TRBJ2-3; 8 nucleotides match TRBD1. The V gene end was trimmed by 7 bases and the J gene end by 3 bases; junction bases not matched to a gene: 6. The CDR3 covers 14 residues. CDR3 loop: CASTPGGATDTQYF. The DNA of the CDR3 is TGTGCCAGCACCCCAGGGGGCGCAACAGATACGCAGTATTTT.

This clonotype was detected a few times. The gene calls are TRBV20-1 and TRBJ1-1, with D unclear. The CDR3 covers 14 residues. V was clipped by 2 bases and J by 0 bases, with 10 bases between them. In germline, CDR1 is DFQATT, CDR2 SNEGSKA (reference sequence). The CDR3 coding sequence is TGCAGTGCTAGAAAGGGTGATGTGAACACTGAAGCTTTCTTT. It is translated as CSARKGDVNTEAFF.

This chain links TRBV7-9 with TRBJ2-7; 11 positions match TRBD1. This CDR3 is built from 15 residues. The germline CDR1 and CDR2 sequences are SEHNR and FQNEAQ (reference sequence). V lost 7 bases, J lost 3 bases, and 8 bases stayed unmatched. CDR3 protein: CASKRTGGSLYEQYF. DNA for the CDR3: TGTGCCAGCAAGAGGACAGGGGGCAGCCTCTACGAGCAGTACTTC.

Only a few counts were recorded for this clonotype. The chain carries TRBV6-5 and TRBJ2-1; D gene unclear. Germline CDR1 and CDR2: MNHEY and SVGAGI. V lost 1 base to trimming and J lost 8 bases, with 3 bases between them. The CDR3 covers 11 residues. For the CDR3, the DNA is TGTGCCAGCAGTTACTGGGATGAGCAGTTCTTC. It yields the protein CASSYWDEQFF.

On this clonotype itself: One end of the junction is discordant with germline, which a read error may explain. CDR3 sequence (DNA): TGCAGCGTTCAAGACTATGGCTACACCTTC. This encodes CSVQDYGYTF. The genes are TRBV29-1 and TRBJ1-2; D is unclear. The CDR3 length is 10 residues. Germline V gives CDR1 SQVTM, CDR2 ANQGSEA.

This clonotype has more than one count but fewer than ten. The rearrangement joins TRBV11-2 to TRBJ2-7; 7 nucleotides agree with TRBD1. J was trimmed by 0 bases and V by 7 bases; bases with no gene match: 6. CDR1 SGHAT and CDR2 FQNNGV come from the germline V gene. The CDR3 has 14 amino acids. CDR3 amino acids: CASTPTGASYEQYF. The CDR3 DNA is TGTGCCAGCACCCCTACAGGGGCCTCCTACGAGCAGTACTTC.

The rearrangement links TRBV6-2 or TRBV6-3 to TRBJ1-5; D might be TRBD1 (5 bases). Trimming removed 5 bases from V and 7 bases from J, with 15 bases in between. Looked up from germline, CDR1 is MNHEY and CDR2 is SVGEGT. The length of the CDR3 is 14 residues. The CDR3 DNA reads as TGTGCCAGCAGTCACGGGACGGATGGACAGCCCCAGCATTTT. This translates into CASSHGTDGQPQHF.

This chain connects TRBV7-6 to TRBJ2-5; TRBD2 aligns across 13 bases. Germline loops: CDR1 SGHVS, CDR2 FNYEAQ. V dropped 5 bases and J dropped 5; count of bases not matched to a gene: 8. CDR3 length: 16 residues. The CDR3 loop reads CASSPRTSGSAETQYF. The CDR3 DNA reads TGTGCCAGCAGCCCTCGGACTAGCGGGAGTGCTGAGACCCAGTACTTC.

The chain uses TRBV7-9 and TRBJ1-1; TRBD1 matches 10 bases. V gave up 4 bases and J gave up 5 bases; unmatched junction bases: 10. The CDR3 totals 16 residues. Germline lookup yields CDR1 SEHNR and CDR2 FQNEAQ (reference sequence). CDR3 sequence reads: CASSSFGTGVRTEAFF. In nucleotides, the CDR3 is TGTGCCAGCAGCTCCTTTGGGACAGGGGTTCGGACTGAAGCTTTCTTT. Looking up the rest from reference TRBV7-9 and TRBJ1-1 gives the full variable domain: DTGVSQNPRHKITKRGQNVTFRCDPISEHNRLYWYRQTLGQGPEFLTYFQNEAQLEKSRLLSDRFSAERPKGSFSTLEIQRTEQGDSAMYLCASSSFGTGVRTEAFFGQGTRLTVV.

This clonotype showed up just a few times. The genes are TRBV6-2 or TRBV6-3 and TRBJ2-7; either TRBD1 or TRBD2 may fit D (5 bases each). V was cut by 5 bases and J by 5 bases, with 19 bases left in between. Germline V lookup: CDR1 MNHEY, CDR2 SVGEGT. The CDR3 is made up of 15 amino acids. The CDR3 coding sequence is TGTGCCAGCAGTGATCAACGAGGGGCCAAGGACGAGCAGTACTTC. Translation gives CASSDQRGAKDEQYF.

This clonotype was seen only a few times. V usage is TRBV7-8 and J usage is TRBJ1-4; D gene uncertain. V was shortened by 5 bases and J by 12 bases, with 19 bases between the two germline ends. Looked up from germline, CDR1 is SGHVS and CDR2 is FQNEAQ. This CDR3 region has 14 residues. The CDR3 sequence: CASSVNAWQVELFF. The CDR3 coding sequence is TGTGCCAGCAGCGTTAACGCTTGGCAAGTCGAACTGTTTTTT.

The chain employs TRBV20-1 and TRBJ2-7, with 7 bases fitting TRBD1. Germline CDR1 is DFQATT and CDR2 is SNEGSKA (reference sequence). The CDR3 loop spans 14 amino acids. Unmatched junction bases numbered 14, after V lost 6 bases and J lost 6 bases. The CDR3 is CSAQTGAFPGEQYF. The CDR3 DNA is TGCAGTGCACAAACAGGGGCCTTCCCCGGCGAGCAGTACTTC.

This clonotype appeared a few times. The chain employs TRBV7-2 and TRBJ1-1; 10 positions match TRBD1. V was pared by 6 bases and J by 6 bases, with 10 bases of the junction left unmatched. CDR1 and CDR2 from the germline V gene are SGHTA and FQGNSA. The CDR3 runs to 15 residues. CDR3 protein: CASRGGTGERAEAFF. In nucleotides, the CDR3 is TGTGCCAGCAGGGGTGGGACAGGGGAGCGTGCTGAAGCTTTCTTT.

The rearrangement uses TRBV6-2 or TRBV6-3 and TRBJ2-1; 14 nucleotides align to TRBD2. In germline, CDR1 is MNHEY, CDR2 SVGEGT. After removal of 4 bases from V and 9 bases from J, the junction contained 8 bases not matched to a gene. The CDR3 runs 16 residues. CDR3 nucleotide sequence: TGTGCCAGCAGTTCCATTAGACTAGCGGGAGGGGGTGAGCAGTTCTTC. Amino acids: CASSSIRLAGGGEQFF.

This clonotype has more than one count but fewer than ten. The chain joins TRBV7-8 to TRBJ2-7; D may be TRBD1 (6 bases). The CDR3 is made up of 13 amino acids. CDR1 and CDR2 from the germline V gene are SGHVS and FQNEAQ. Trimming pared 4 bases from V and 2 bases from J, leaving 9 bases between. CDR3 loop: CASSSGQPYEQYF. The CDR3 DNA is TGTGCCAGCAGCTCCGGACAGCCCTACGAGCAGTACTTC.

This clonotype was observed a handful of times. V gene TRBV29-1 combines with J gene TRBJ1-2; D remains ambiguous. Trimming shortened V by 3 bases and J by 8 bases, and 13 bases separated the two germline ends. The CDR3 extends over 12 amino acids. Germline CDR1 SQVTM, CDR2 ANQGSEA. CDR3 DNA: TGCAGCGTTGAGACGACCCTTGGGGGCTACACCTTC. It yields the protein CSVETTLGGYTF.

This clonotype has a single count. This chain joins TRBV30 and TRBJ2-1, with 7 nucleotides matching TRBD2. Trimming removed 0 bases from V and 9 bases from J; junction bases left unmatched: 5. Germline CDR1 reads GTSNPN; CDR2 reads SVGIG (reference sequence). The CDR3 is 13 amino acids. This CDR3 is CAWSVGTGGEQFF. In DNA form, the CDR3 reads TGTGCCTGGAGTGTTGGAACGGGGGGTGAGCAGTTCTTC.

The chain has TRBV5-1 and TRBJ2-1, with D possibly TRBD1 on 6 matching bases. This CDR3 region has 15 residues. In germline, CDR1 is SGHRS, CDR2 YFSETQ. V lost 7 bases, J lost 0 bases, and 14 bases lay in between. The CDR3 DNA sequence: TGCGCCAGCTCCCGGACAGACAGCTCCTACAATGAGCAGTTCTTC. Protein product: CASSRTDSSYNEQFF.

This clonotype was observed at least ten times. V is TRBV7-2 and J is TRBJ2-5; possibly TRBD2 for D (5 bases). The germline CDR1 and CDR2 sequences are SGHTA and FQGNSA. V was clipped by 1 base and J by 4 bases, with 10 bases between them. The CDR3 has 14 residues. The CDR3: CASSLGASSETQYF. CDR3 sequence (DNA): TGTGCCAGCAGCTTAGGGGCTAGCTCAGAGACCCAGTACTTC. The full variable domain, rest sourced from reference TRBV7-2 and TRBJ2-5, is GAGVSQSPSNKVTEKGKDVELRCDPISGHTALYWYRQSLGQGLEFLIYFQGNSAPDKSGLPSDRFSAERTGGSVSTLTIQRTQQEDSAVYLCASSLGASSETQYFGPGTRLLVL.

The chain couples TRBV7-2 to TRBJ2-3, with 7 bases that match TRBD1. The CDR3 is 13 residues long. Germline values: CDR1 SGHTA, CDR2 FQGNSA. V lost 4 bases and J lost 4; bases outside the gene matches: 2. CDR3 nucleotides: TGTGCCAGCAGCTACCAGGGGGCAGATACGCAGTATTTT. It is translated as CASSYQGADTQYF.

This clonotype was detected a few times. J is TRBJ2-4 and V is TRBV13; no clear D. The length of the CDR3 is 15 residues. Trimming left V 2 bases short and J 2 bases short, with 10 bases between. CDR1 is PRHDT, CDR2 FYEKMQ, per germline (reference sequence). CDR3 residues: CASSLSRFSKNIQYF. The DNA for the CDR3 is TGTGCCAGCAGCTTATCCAGATTCTCCAAAAACATTCAGTACTTC.

This clonotype was found a few times. This rearrangement joins TRBV29-1 to TRBJ2-5; 7 bases fit TRBD2. Trimming at V came to 5 bases and at J to 1 base, leaving 7 bases not matched to a gene. The CDR3 extends over 14 amino acids. Germline V lookup: CDR1 SQVTM, CDR2 ANQGSEA. The CDR3 region has the DNA TGCAGCGTTTCAGGGAGGGAGGCCCAAGAGACCCAGTACTTC. As protein: CSVSGREAQETQYF.

The chain couples TRBV29-1 to TRBJ1-1; D unclear. Germline assignment: CDR1 SQVTM and CDR2 ANQGSEA. V shed 0 bases and J shed 1 base, with 9 bases lying between them. This CDR3 has 14 residues. The CDR3 region is CSVEEVKGNTEAFF. The CDR3 coding sequence is TGCAGCGTTGAAGAGGTAAAGGGGAACACTGAAGCTTTCTTT.

This clonotype was picked up a small number of times. For the CDR3, the DNA is TGTGCCAGCAGTGAGGCGACATACCATGGCTACACCTTC. Amino acids: CASSEATYHGYTF. The gene calls are TRBV25-1 and TRBJ1-2; D gene uncertain. The CDR3 extends over 13 amino acids. Trimming shortened V by 3 bases and J by 6 bases, and 11 bases separated the two germline ends. Germline V gene sequence: CDR1 MGHDK, CDR2 SYGVNS.

V is TRBV28 and J is TRBJ2-7; D unresolved. Germline values: CDR1 MDHEN, CDR2 SYDVKM. Trimming shortened V by 5 bases and J by 0 bases, and 14 bases separated the two germline ends. This CDR3 contains 15 residues. The CDR3 region has the DNA TGTGCCAGCAGTCAACCCTACGGCGGCTCCTACGAGCAGTACTTC. Amino acid sequence: CASSQPYGGSYEQYF.